This T cell receptor beta chain was observed in a study of T cells in tumors after PD-1 blockade. Study context: Treatment was either pembrolizumab 200 mg every 3 weeks or cemiplimab 350 mg every 2 weeks. During anti-PD-1 treatment, some patients continued daily vismodegib 150 mg.

Input was roughly 600 ng to 6,004 ng of genomic DNA from tumor or blood. The V end lost 0 bases, the J end lost 5 bases, and 10 bases lay between the germline ends. Germline V CDR1 and CDR2: ENHRY, SYGVKD. This CDR3 comprises 15 residues. TCRdb keeps only in-frame clones here, not all; method: immunoSEQ multiplex PCR. The table has roughly 14,000 clones, roughly four fifths seen once; the top ten hold 20% to 25%. The TCR originated in a human donor with basal cell carcinoma. The source was PBMCs, collected after anti-PD-1 treatment. This chain connects TRBV10-3 to TRBJ2-2; D is possibly TRBD1 (6 bases). The CDR3 reads CAISESSQGTGELFF. CDR3 nucleotides: TGTGCCATCAGTGAGTCTTCCCAGGGGACCGGGGAGCTGTTTTTT.